The clone carrying this T cell receptor beta chain was observed at least ten times. Its antigen remains unidentified. Germline values: CDR1 LGHNA, CDR2 YNFKEQ. V gave up 4 bases and J gave up 4 bases, with 8 bases separating them. The length of the CDR3 is 13 residues. The record originates from a study of T cell responses to AZD1222 COVID-19 vaccine. General study findings and limits: Reportedly, nearly half of unique spike TCRs recognized epitopes outside B.1.351/B.1.1.7 mutations. Seropositivity was recorded at baseline in only a handful of AZD1222 recipients.

The data were produced by immunoSEQ multiplex PCR, yet TCRdb's version contains in-frame clones alone and is incomplete. The profile shows some 120,000 clones, just over 85% of them singletons. Sample: peripheral blood, taken on day 0 of AZD1222 vaccination. The rearrangement joins TRBV4-2 to TRBJ1-5; D remains ambiguous. The source of this sequence is an adult in good health. In DNA, the CDR3 is TGTGCCAGCAGCCCAGAAATAAATCAGCCCCAGCATTTT. It is translated as CASSPEINQPQHF.